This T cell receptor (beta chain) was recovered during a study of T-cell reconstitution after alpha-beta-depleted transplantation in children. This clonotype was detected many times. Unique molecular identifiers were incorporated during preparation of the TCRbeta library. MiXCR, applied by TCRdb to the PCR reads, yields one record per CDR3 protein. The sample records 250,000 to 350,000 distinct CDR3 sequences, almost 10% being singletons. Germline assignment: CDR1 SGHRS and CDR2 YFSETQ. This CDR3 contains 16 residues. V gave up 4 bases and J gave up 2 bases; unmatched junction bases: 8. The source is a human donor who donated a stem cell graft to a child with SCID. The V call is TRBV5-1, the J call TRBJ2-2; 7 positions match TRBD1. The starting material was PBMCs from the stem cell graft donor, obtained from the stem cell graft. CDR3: CASSVADRANTGELFF. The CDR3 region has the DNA TGCGCCAGCAGCGTCGCCGACAGGGCTAACACCGGGGAGCTGTTTTTT.